This note documents a single TCR beta chain sequence. RNA, at 0.5 to 1 ug, was reverse transcribed with random hexamers. Via MiXCR, TCRdb re-called the immunoSEQ multiplex PCR reads, giving one row per CDR3 protein. The sample has 100,000 to 150,000 distinct CDR3 sequences; about 94% are singletons. The source of the sample is a study of CD8 T cells in Susac syndrome. The sequenced target, TCR beta, came from blood CD8+ and CD4+ T cells. TEMRA cells underwent FACS enrichment and CD8+ and CD4+ T cells underwent negative isolation. The CDR3 loop spans 13 amino acids. With V trimmed by 6 bases and J by 3 bases, 3 bases remained unmatched. Germline loops: CDR1 MNHEY, CDR2 SVGAGI.

The rearrangement uses TRBV6-5 and TRBJ2-7; 9 bases are shared with TRBD1. The receptor was isolated from a human donor with Susac syndrome. Specimen: CD8+ T cells from PBMCs. The CDR3 loop reads CASRDRGGYEQYF. CDR3 DNA: TGTGCCAGCAGAGACAGGGGGGGCTACGAGCAGTACTTC.